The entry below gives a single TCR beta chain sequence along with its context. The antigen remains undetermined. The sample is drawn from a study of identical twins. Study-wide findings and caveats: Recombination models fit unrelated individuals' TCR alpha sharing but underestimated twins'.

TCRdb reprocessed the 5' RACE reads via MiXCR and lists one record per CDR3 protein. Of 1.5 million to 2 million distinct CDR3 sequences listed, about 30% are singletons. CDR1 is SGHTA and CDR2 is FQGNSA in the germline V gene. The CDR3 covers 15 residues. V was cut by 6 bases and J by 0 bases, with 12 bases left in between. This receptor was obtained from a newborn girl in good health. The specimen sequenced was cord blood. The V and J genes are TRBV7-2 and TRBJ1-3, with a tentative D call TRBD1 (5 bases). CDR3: CASSSRVFSGNTIYF. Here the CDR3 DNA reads TGTGCCAGCAGTTCCAGGGTTTTCTCTGGAAACACCATATATTTT.